Following are 3 T cell receptor beta chains from one sample sequenced in a study of shared clonotypes between healthy human individuals. Naive CD8 cells, CD45RO-negative and positively selected for CCR7, excluded terminally differentiated effector memory CD45RA+ cells. Here immunoSEQ multiplex PCR was the method, and the copy in TCRdb shows in-frame clones only, minus some. The table includes almost 700,000 clones, about 92% detected once. Material: naive CD8+ T cells sorted from blood. These receptor sequences come from a man younger than 40 in good health.

The genes are TRBV7-9 and TRBJ2-2; no clear D gene. CDR3 length: 13 residues. CDR1 and CDR2 from the germline V gene are SEHNR and FQNEAQ (reference sequence). With 5 bases removed from V and 5 bases from J, the gap between germline ends came to 9 bases. As DNA, the CDR3 is TGTGCCAGCAGCCTCCAGTCGACCGGGGAGCTGTTTTTT. Residues: CASSLQSTGELFF. Filled out from reference TRBV7-9 and TRBJ2-2, the complete variable domain reads DTGVSQNPRHKITKRGQNVTFRCDPISEHNRLYWYRQTLGQGPEFLTYFQNEAQLEKSRLLSDRFSAERPKGSFSTLEIQRTEQGDSAMYLCASSLQSTGELFFGEGSRLTVL.

CDR3 nucleotide sequence: TGCAGCGTTGACGGGGTGGACAGGGCCAATGAGCAGTTCTTC. This translates into CSVDGVDRANEQFF. This rearrangement joins TRBV29-1 to TRBJ2-1; the match to TRBD1 covers 8 bases. J gave up 6 bases and V 3 bases, and 7 bases lay outside the gene matches. The CDR3 has 14 residues. Germline lookup yields CDR1 SQVTM and CDR2 ANQGSEA.

About this clone: Other DNA sequences from this sample encode an identical CDR3 as well. The rearrangement links TRBV6-5 to TRBJ2-1, with D perhaps assigned TRBD1 or TRBD2 (5 bases each). The germline gives CDR1 MNHEY, CDR2 SVGAGI. Trimming took 2 bases from V and 7 from J, leaving 12 bases between them. CDR3 length: 14 amino acids. This chain's CDR3 is CASSYSGGANEQFF. CDR3 DNA: TGTGCCAGCAGTTACAGTGGGGGTGCAAATGAGCAGTTCTTC.